Each of the 27 T cell receptor beta chains below was sequenced from the same sample in a study of blood T cell repertoires in COVID-19. Method: immunoSEQ multiplex PCR; TCRdb's copy keeps in-frame clones and lacks some. In the table there are roughly 210,000 clones, 80% to 90% of which are singletons. Material for sequencing was PBMCs or T cells enriched from blood (not recorded which). Receptors originate from a man in his thirties or forties in a cohort exposed to, infected with or recovered from COVID-19 (not recorded which).

V gene TRBV7-2 combines with J gene TRBJ1-5, with 8 bases that match TRBD1. The CDR3 runs 15 residues. V shed 1 base, J shed 2 bases, and the junction held 1 base outside the gene matches. The V gene's germline CDR1 is SGHTA and CDR2 FQGNSA. The CDR3 DNA is TGTGCCAGCAGCTTAGTGACAGGGGGCAATCAGCCCCAGCATTTT. Translation: CASSLVTGGNQPQHF.

This chain links TRBV28 with TRBJ2-7, with 7 positions matching TRBD2. The CDR3 runs to 14 residues. V lost 5 bases to trimming and J lost 5 bases; unmatched junction nucleotides: 9. CDR1 and CDR2 from the germline V gene are MDHEN and SYDVKM. The CDR3 protein is CASSPGWRENEQYF. The CDR3 DNA reads as TGTGCCAGCAGTCCCGGGTGGCGGGAGAACGAGCAGTACTTC.

This clone was seen only once. The chain couples TRBV9 to TRBJ2-4, with a tentative D call TRBD2 (5 bases). Trimming pared 0 bases from V and 9 bases from J, leaving 22 bases between. The CDR3 extends over 17 amino acids. Germline V lookup: CDR1 SGDLS, CDR2 YYNGEE. CDR3 protein: CASSVDPPTGSKSIQYF. The CDR3 nucleotides read TGTGCCAGCAGCGTAGACCCCCCTACGGGATCCAAGAGCATTCAGTACTTC.

This clone has a single count. The rearrangement uses TRBV5-1 and TRBJ2-2, with 10 bases identical to TRBD2. In germline, CDR1 is SGHRS, CDR2 YFSETQ. With V trimmed by 3 bases and J by 2 bases, 4 bases remained unmatched. The CDR3 is 16 amino acids. The DNA for the CDR3 is TGCGCCAGCAGCTACATAGCGGGGGGCAACACCGGGGAGCTGTTTTTT. Protein product: CASSYIAGGNTGELFF.

This chain uses TRBV9 with TRBJ2-1, with 7 bases aligning to TRBD2. The CDR3 has 15 residues. Unmatched junction bases numbered 8, after V lost 0 bases and J lost 8 bases. Germline values: CDR1 SGDLS, CDR2 YYNGEE. CDR3 bases: TGTGCCAGCAGCGTAGAAGGGCGGGAGAGTCATGAGCAGTTCTTC. Translating gives CASSVEGRESHEQFF.

V usage is TRBV6-5 and J usage is TRBJ2-7; 10 bases align to TRBD2. With 8 bases clipped from V and 1 base from J, the junction kept 5 bases outside the gene matches. Germline assignment: CDR1 MNHEY and CDR2 SVGAGI. This CDR3 is 14 amino acids long. The CDR3 coding sequence is TGTGCCAGCCGAACTAGCGGGACTTCCTACGAGCAGTACTTC. Encoded protein: CASRTSGTSYEQYF.

This clone was seen just once. The V call is TRBV29-1, the J call TRBJ1-2; 8 positions agree with TRBD1. This CDR3 comprises 10 residues. Trimming took 7 bases from V and 7 from J; bases not matched to a gene: 2. Germline V CDR1 and CDR2: SQVTM, ANQGSEA. The chain's CDR3 is CSADRGGYTF. The CDR3 DNA sequence: TGCAGCGCCGACAGGGGTGGCTACACCTTC. Full variable domain (rest looked up from reference TRBV29-1 and TRBJ1-2): SAVISQKPSRDICQRGTSLTIQCQVDSQVTMMFWYRQQPGQSLTLIATANQGSEATYESGFVIDKFPISRPNLTFSTLTVSNMSPEDSSIYLCSADRGGYTFGSGTRLTVV.

V and J are TRBV6-2 or TRBV6-3 and TRBJ1-1, with D uncertain. Deletions cut 5 bases from V and 3 bases from J, with 10 bases between. Germline values: CDR1 MNHEY, CDR2 SVGEGT. This CDR3 region has 13 residues. DNA of the CDR3: TGTGCCAGCAGTCAGCAGAGGTACACTGAAGCTTTCTTT. This encodes CASSQQRYTEAFF.

This clone was observed once. This chain uses TRBV9 with TRBJ2-5; no firm D call. The CDR3 contains 14 residues. The germline gives CDR1 SGDLS, CDR2 YYNGEE. V dropped 0 bases and J dropped 0 bases, with 6 bases sitting between them. The CDR3 is CASSVADYQETQYF. CDR3 sequence (DNA): TGTGCCAGCAGCGTAGCTGACTACCAAGAGACCCAGTACTTC.

This rearrangement joins TRBV27 to TRBJ1-2; 10 nucleotides match TRBD1. The germline V gene has CDR1 MNHEY and CDR2 SMNVEV (reference sequence). The CDR3 runs 16 residues. Germline trimming cut 5 bases from V and 8 bases from J; bases unmatched to any gene: 14. The CDR3 region has the DNA TGTGCCAGCAGTCCCGGGACAGGGGCAACCTACGGGGGCTACACCTTC. This sequence encodes CASSPGTGATYGGYTF.

The rearrangement joins TRBV9 to TRBJ1-3, with a possible D match to TRBD1 (5 bases). Germline CDR1 is SGDLS and CDR2 is YYNGEE. V was trimmed by 2 bases and J by 2 bases, leaving 11 bases between them. CDR3 length equals 15 residues. In nucleotides, the CDR3 is TGTGCCAGCAGCGTTACCCAGGGTACTGGAAACACCATATATTTT. This sequence encodes CASSVTQGTGNTIYF. The full variable domain, completed using reference TRBV9 and TRBJ1-3, is DSGVTQTPKHLITATGQRVTLRCSPRSGDLSVYWYQQSLDQGLQFLIQYYNGEERAKGNILERFSAQQFPDLHSELNLSSLELGDSALYFCASSVTQGTGNTIYFGEGSWLTVV.

The J gene is TRBJ2-7, the V gene TRBV11-2; 14 positions agree with TRBD2. The CDR3 runs 17 residues. V shed 2 bases, J shed 5 bases, and the junction held 8 bases outside the gene matches. The germline CDR1 and CDR2 sequences are SGHAT and FQNNGV. CDR3 coding DNA: TGTGCCAGCAGCTTACACTCGACTAGCGGGAGGGTGGACGAGCAGTACTTC. Amino acids: CASSLHSTSGRVDEQYF. The variable domain in full, with the rest retrieved from reference TRBV11-2 and TRBJ2-7, is EAGVAQSPRYKIIEKRQSVAFWCNPISGHATLYWYQQILGQGPKLLIQFQNNGVVDDSQLPKDRFSAERLKGVDSTLKIQPAKLEDSAVYLCASSLHSTSGRVDEQYFGPGTRLTVT.

This sequence joins TRBV5-1 and TRBJ2-1; 13 bases fit TRBD2. V gave up 2 bases and J gave up 9 bases; unmatched junction bases: 8. Germline V lookup: CDR1 SGHRS, CDR2 YFSETQ. This CDR3 spans 16 amino acids. CDR3 coding DNA: TGCGCCAGCAGCTTCCGGACTAGCGGGAGCGGAAGTGAGCAGTTCTTC. It specifies CASSFRTSGSGSEQFF.

The V call is TRBV5-5, the J call TRBJ1-1; TRBD1 aligns across 8 bases. The V and J ends lost 4 bases and 10 bases, in that order; junction bases with no gene match: 15. Germline CDR1 is SGHKS and CDR2 is YYEKEE (reference sequence). The CDR3 totals 15 residues. The CDR3 sequence is CASSTPGQGHRRAFF. For the CDR3, the DNA is TGTGCCAGCAGCACCCCCGGACAGGGTCACCGAAGAGCTTTCTTT.

This clone has more than one count but fewer than ten. This chain uses TRBV5-1 with TRBJ2-7; TRBD2 agrees at 9 bases. CDR1 is SGHRS and CDR2 is YFSETQ in the germline V gene. V trimming: 2 bases; J trimming: 3 bases; junction bases outside the gene matches: 9. The CDR3 has 16 residues. The CDR3 reads CASSFGETSGLYEQYF. CDR3 coding DNA: TGCGCCAGCAGCTTTGGCGAGACTAGCGGACTCTACGAGCAGTACTTC.

The gene calls are TRBV13 and TRBJ2-5, with a tentative D call TRBD2 (6 bases). Germline-derived CDR1 and CDR2 are PRHDT and FYEKMQ (reference sequence). The CDR3 sequence is 15 residues long. V was shortened by 1 base and J by 1 base, with 10 bases between the two germline ends. This CDR3 is CASSLVGGTQETQYF. The CDR3 DNA is TGTGCCAGCAGCTTAGTTGGGGGGACCCAAGAGACCCAGTACTTC.

This clone was counted a single time. The chain joins TRBV23-1 to TRBJ1-1, with TRBD1 as a possible D gene (6 bases). TRBV23-1 is recorded as an ORF, its role being uncertain. This CDR3 spans 19 amino acids. Trimming removed 5 bases from V and 4 bases from J, with 29 bases in between. The CDR3 nucleotides are TGCGCCAGCAGTTGGCCCGGTGAGACTCGAGCCGGGACAACCACTGAAGCTTTCTTT. The encoded protein is CASSWPGETRAGTTTEAFF.

CDR3 DNA: TGTGCCAGCAGGGGGACTAGCGGGAGCTACGAGCAGTACTTC. Translated: CASRGTSGSYEQYF. This rearrangement joins TRBV9 to TRBJ2-7; 14 bases agree with TRBD2. The CDR3 extends over 14 amino acids. With V trimmed by 5 bases and J by 3 bases, 1 base remained unmatched. Germline V CDR1 and CDR2: SGDLS, YYNGEE. Filled out from reference TRBV9 and TRBJ2-7, the complete variable domain reads DSGVTQTPKHLITATGQRVTLRCSPRSGDLSVYWYQQSLDQGLQFLIQYYNGEERAKGNILERFSAQQFPDLHSELNLSSLELGDSALYFCASRGTSGSYEQYFGPGTRLTVT.

This chain uses TRBV5-6 with TRBJ2-7, with D uncertain. Germline CDR1 SGHDT, CDR2 YYEEEE. CDR3 length: 14 residues. V was clipped by 2 bases and J by 5 bases, with 14 bases between them. As DNA, the CDR3 is TGTGCCAGCAGCTTATACAGCTATAACCACGAGCAGTACTTC. This translates into CASSLYSYNHEQYF.

The chain links TRBV6-6 to TRBJ2-3, with TRBD2 matching over 14 bases. The V segment lost 5 bases and the J segment 0 bases; nucleotides outside the gene matches: 13. Germline values: CDR1 MNHNY, CDR2 SVGAGI (reference sequence). The CDR3 totals 20 residues. CDR3 nucleotide sequence: TGTGCCAGCAGTCCCCGCGAGGGGACTAGCGGGAGTACTAGCACAGATACGCAGTATTTT. Protein: CASSPREGTSGSTSTDTQYF.

The rearrangement joins TRBV19 to TRBJ1-2; TRBD1 matches 10 bases. Germline V CDR1 and CDR2: LNHDA, SQIVND (reference sequence). CDR3 length: 18 amino acids. V lost 4 bases to trimming and J lost 5 bases; unmatched junction nucleotides: 16. The CDR3 protein is CASSTARSGTGDRYGYTF. The CDR3 region has the DNA TGTGCCAGTAGTACCGCCCGGTCCGGGACAGGGGATCGGTATGGCTACACCTTC.

The rearrangement links TRBV14 to TRBJ1-1, with no clear D. Germline CDR1 SGHDN, CDR2 FVKESK. There are 13 residues in the CDR3. Between the trimmed V and J ends, which lost 2 bases and 0 bases, there was a span of 4 bases. The CDR3 protein is CASSQLVNTEAFF. The CDR3 bases are TGTGCCAGCAGCCAACTCGTGAACACTGAAGCTTTCTTT. Filled out from reference TRBV14 and TRBJ1-1, the complete variable domain reads EAGVTQFPSHSVIEKGQTVTLRCDPISGHDNLYWYRRVMGKEIKFLLHFVKESKQDESGMPNNRFLAERTGGTYSTLKVQPAELEDSGVYFCASSQLVNTEAFFGQGTRLTVV.

This chain uses TRBV11-2 with TRBJ1-2; 8 nucleotides align to TRBD1. This CDR3 is built from 14 residues. Germline V gene data show CDR1 as SGHAT and CDR2 as FQNNGV. J gave up 0 bases and V 6 bases, and 3 bases lay outside the gene matches. CDR3 sequence reads: CASRSDRANYGYTF. The CDR3, as DNA: TGTGCCAGCAGATCGGACAGGGCTAACTATGGCTACACCTTC.

This sequence joins TRBV15 and TRBJ2-2, with D possibly TRBD2 on 6 matching bases. CDR3 size: 17 residues. V lost 5 bases and J lost 6, with 22 bases in between. Germline CDR1 LNHNV, CDR2 YYDKDF (reference sequence). CDR3 nucleotides: TGTGCCACCAGCTCTGAAAGGGCGGCGGGGAGCGCCGGGGAGCTGTTTTTT. It specifies CATSSERAAGSAGELFF.

This rearrangement joins TRBV19 to TRBJ1-2; D uncertain. The CDR3 is 15 amino acids. V was pared by 4 bases and J by 0 bases, with 12 bases between. Per the germline V gene, CDR1 is LNHDA and CDR2 is SQIVND (reference sequence). CDR3 coding DNA: TGTGCCAGTAGTAATCCAGGAACCTCTAACTATGGCTACACCTTC. Encoded protein: CASSNPGTSNYGYTF.

V gene TRBV18 combines with J gene TRBJ2-1; the match to TRBD2 covers 11 bases. The CDR3 runs to 17 residues. The germline V gene encodes CDR1 KGHSH and CDR2 LQKENI. V was pared by 0 bases and J by 2 bases, with 3 bases of the junction left unmatched. The CDR3 DNA sequence: TGTGCCAGCTCACCACCGTTAGCGGGAGGGCCCTACAATGAGCAGTTCTTC. The encoded protein is CASSPPLAGGPYNEQFF.

This clone was seen once. This chain connects TRBV19 to TRBJ1-5; D perhaps matches TRBD1 (6 bases). The CDR3 length is 15 residues. The V end lost 7 bases, the J end lost 2 bases, and 15 bases lay between the germline ends. CDR1 LNHDA and CDR2 SQIVND come from the germline V gene (reference sequence). In DNA, the CDR3 is TGTGCCAGTATTAGGGGGGGAGGGGGCAATCAGCCCCAGCATTTT. Translating it yields CASIRGGGGNQPQHF.